What follows are 15 T cell receptor beta chains derived from one specimen sequenced in a study of shared clonotypes between healthy human individuals (TCRdb year 2020). Library preparation employed the immunoSEQ multiplex PCR assay. TCRdb took this table from immuneACCESS and kept in-frame rearrangements with V and J called. Such tables lack part of the clones; where checked against another copy, unresolved V genes explain under half of the gap, and the rest is unexplained. The sample table lists approximately 2,300,000 clones, 92% of them with a count of one. The ten largest clones capture 0.37% of the sample. The material sequenced was naive CD4+ T cells from PBMCs. The cell subset or site label for this specimen denotes: CD45RA+ positively selected. The receptor source for this set is a man aged 18 to 30 in good health. Some clones in this sample may be carry-over from other donors' samples.

The table lists this clone with a few counts. The identical CDR3 is also encoded by other nucleotide sequences in the sample. This rearrangement joins TRBV2 to TRBJ1-1; a possible D gene is TRBD1 (5 bases). Germline CDR1 is SNHLY and CDR2 is FYNNEI. V was clipped by 7 bases and J by 1 base, with 10 bases between them. This CDR3 spans 13 amino acids. The CDR3 here is CASTGTANTEAFF. In DNA form, the CDR3 reads TGTGCCAGCACCGGGACGGCGAACACTGAAGCTTTCTTT.

This rearrangement joins TRBV4-3 to TRBJ2-1, with 9 positions matching TRBD1. J was trimmed by 7 bases and V by 0 bases; bases with no gene match: 4. The CDR3 is 15 residues long. Looked up from germline, CDR1 is LGHNA and CDR2 is YSLEER. Here the CDR3 DNA reads TGCGCCAGCAGCCAAGATTCTGGGACAGGGAATGAGCAGTTCTTC. Its translation: CASSQDSGTGNEQFF.

The V and J genes are TRBV6-4 and TRBJ2-1; D might be TRBD1 or TRBD2, each matching 5 bases. V dropped 2 bases and J dropped 9 bases, with 11 bases sitting between them. The CDR3 covers 13 residues. Germline-derived CDR1 and CDR2 are MRHNA and SNTAGT. CDR3 loop: CASSDRGEGEQFF. CDR3 nucleotide sequence: TGTGCCAGCAGTGACAGGGGCGAGGGTGAGCAGTTCTTC.

The V gene is TRBV28, the J gene TRBJ2-2, with D perhaps TRBD2 (6 bases). CDR1 is MDHEN, CDR2 SYDVKM, per germline. The CDR3 spans 14 residues. V dropped 8 bases and J dropped 4 bases, with 14 bases sitting between them. Here the CDR3 DNA reads TGTGCCAGCTCCGTGGCGGGGTTCACCGGGGAGCTGTTTTTT. This sequence encodes CASSVAGFTGELFF.

The chain links TRBV29-1 to TRBJ2-4, with D perhaps TRBD1 (5 bases). The germline gives CDR1 SQVTM, CDR2 ANQGSEA. The CDR3 runs to 15 residues. Trimming cost V 2 bases and J 4 bases, with 15 bases left between them. CDR3 protein: CSVEHPDRRKNIQYF. In DNA, the CDR3 is TGCAGCGTTGAACACCCTGACAGACGGAAAAACATTCAGTACTTC. The full variable domain, in which reference TRBV29-1 and TRBJ2-4 provide the parts outside the CDR3, is SAVISQKPSRDICQRGTSLTIQCQVDSQVTMMFWYRQQPGQSLTLIATANQGSEATYESGFVIDKFPISRPNLTFSTLTVSNMSPEDSSIYLCSVEHPDRRKNIQYFGAGTRLSVL.

The chain carries TRBV25-1 and TRBJ2-3; D is uncertain. The CDR3 covers 15 residues. Trimming pared 1 base from V and 4 bases from J, leaving 12 bases between. CDR1 is MGHDK, CDR2 SYGVNS, per germline. CDR3 sequence: CASSELVGPADTQYF. The CDR3 DNA follows: TGTGCCAGCAGTGAATTAGTTGGACCGGCAGATACGCAGTATTTT.

This clone was found once. The chain combines TRBV27 with TRBJ1-1; 9 positions match TRBD1. Germline CDR1 reads MNHEY; CDR2 reads SMNVEV (reference sequence). This CDR3 has 14 residues. V lost 5 bases and J lost 5; bases outside the gene matches: 6. CDR3 DNA: TGTGCCAGCAGTCGCCTGGGACAGGGAACTGAAGCTTTCTTT. Its protein is CASSRLGQGTEAFF.

The chain couples TRBV7-9 to TRBJ2-7; the D is unclear. The V end was cut by 1 base, the J end by 3 bases, with 4 bases between. The V gene's germline CDR1 is SEHNR and CDR2 FQNEAQ (reference sequence). The CDR3 consists of 12 residues. The CDR3 sequence is CASSLVNYEQYF. DNA for the CDR3: TGTGCCAGCAGCTTAGTAAACTACGAGCAGTACTTC.

V is TRBV6-1 and J is TRBJ1-1; TRBD1 aligns across 10 bases. This CDR3 spans 14 amino acids. CDR1 and CDR2 (germline): MNHNS, SASEGT. V shed 6 bases and J 4 bases; nucleotides not matched to a gene: 5. This CDR3 reads CASRTTGGGTEAFF. DNA of the CDR3: TGTGCCAGCAGAACGACAGGGGGCGGCACTGAAGCTTTCTTT.

The rearrangement joins TRBV28 to TRBJ2-3; possible D gene TRBD2, 6 bases. CDR3 length: 17 amino acids. Trimming stripped 6 bases from V and 0 bases from J, with 19 bases between. The germline gives CDR1 MDHEN, CDR2 SYDVKM. The CDR3 loop is CASRPIISGTSTDTQYF. DNA for the CDR3: TGTGCCAGCAGACCAATAATTAGCGGAACAAGCACAGATACGCAGTATTTT.

This clone appeared a single time. This chain links TRBV27 with TRBJ1-1; 9 bases are shared with TRBD1. The CDR3 loop spans 15 amino acids. Trimming at V came to 2 bases and at J to 5 bases, leaving 6 bases not matched to a gene. Germline CDR1 and CDR2: MNHEY and SMNVEV (reference sequence). The CDR3 spells CASSLLGQGWTEAFF. CDR3 in DNA: TGTGCCAGCAGTTTACTGGGACAGGGTTGGACTGAAGCTTTCTTT.

The rearrangement links TRBV7-9 to TRBJ2-5; 7 bases line up with TRBD2. Germline V gene data show CDR1 as SEHNR and CDR2 as FQNEAQ (reference sequence). This CDR3 contains 14 residues. V trimming: 8 bases; J trimming: 5 bases; junction bases outside the gene matches: 11. The CDR3: CASGRGVARETQYF. The CDR3 nucleotides read TGTGCCAGCGGGAGGGGAGTAGCGCGGGAGACCCAGTACTTC. Full variable domain (remainder filled in from reference TRBV7-9 and TRBJ2-5): DTGVSQNPRHKITKRGQNVTFRCDPISEHNRLYWYRQTLGQGPEFLTYFQNEAQLEKSRLLSDRFSAERPKGSFSTLEIQRTEQGDSAMYLCASGRGVARETQYFGPGTRLLVL.

This chain links TRBV9 with TRBJ2-2; D is possibly TRBD2 (5 bases). Per germline, CDR1 SGDLS and CDR2 YYNGEE. This CDR3 is built from 15 residues. The V end lost 4 bases, the J end lost 5 bases, and 15 bases lay between the germline ends. The CDR3 region has the DNA TGTGCCAGCAGCCCCTCCTCGGGAACGACCGGGGAGCTGTTTTTT. It is translated as CASSPSSGTTGELFF. Full variable domain (rest looked up from reference TRBV9 and TRBJ2-2): DSGVTQTPKHLITATGQRVTLRCSPRSGDLSVYWYQQSLDQGLQFLIQYYNGEERAKGNILERFSAQQFPDLHSELNLSSLELGDSALYFCASSPSSGTTGELFFGEGSRLTVL.

The chain has TRBV5-1 and TRBJ2-1, with D unclear. Germline CDR1 and CDR2: SGHRS and YFSETQ. The CDR3 totals 15 residues. The germline V and J ends were trimmed by 1 base and 0 bases, with 8 bases remaining between them. CDR3 in DNA: TGCGCCAGCAGCTTGTCCTCCCTCTCCTACAATGAGCAGTTCTTC. This gives the protein CASSLSSLSYNEQFF.

V usage is TRBV27 and J usage is TRBJ2-1; D tentatively reads TRBD1 or TRBD2 (5 bases each). Per the germline V gene, CDR1 is MNHEY and CDR2 is SMNVEV (reference sequence). The CDR3 is 15 amino acids. The V and J ends lost 7 bases and 8 bases respectively, with 21 bases between them. DNA for the CDR3: TGTGCCAGCACCCTAAGAGGGGCACCCGGCGATGAGCAGTTCTTC. Translated: CASTLRGAPGDEQFF.